This T cell receptor beta chain was documented in a study of blood T cell repertoires in COVID-19. After removal of 0 bases from V and 5 bases from J, the junction contained 10 bases not matched to a gene. Germline-derived CDR1 and CDR2 are MGHRA and YSYEKL. The CDR3 length is 17 residues. In its sample, this clone was seen a few times. Generated by immunoSEQ multiplex PCR, the TCRdb table keeps only in-frame clones and is missing some. The table includes 140,000 to 150,000 clones, roughly 90% detected once. This sequence joins TRBV4-1 and TRBJ2-3; 8 positions match TRBD1. Sequences were obtained from PBMCs or T cells enriched from blood (not recorded which). The receptor was derived from a woman aged 25 to 39 with acute COVID-19. The CDR3 loop is CASSQDSGRGRLDTQYF. DNA of the CDR3: TGCGCCAGCAGCCAAGATTCTGGCAGGGGGCGCCTAGATACGCAGTATTTT.